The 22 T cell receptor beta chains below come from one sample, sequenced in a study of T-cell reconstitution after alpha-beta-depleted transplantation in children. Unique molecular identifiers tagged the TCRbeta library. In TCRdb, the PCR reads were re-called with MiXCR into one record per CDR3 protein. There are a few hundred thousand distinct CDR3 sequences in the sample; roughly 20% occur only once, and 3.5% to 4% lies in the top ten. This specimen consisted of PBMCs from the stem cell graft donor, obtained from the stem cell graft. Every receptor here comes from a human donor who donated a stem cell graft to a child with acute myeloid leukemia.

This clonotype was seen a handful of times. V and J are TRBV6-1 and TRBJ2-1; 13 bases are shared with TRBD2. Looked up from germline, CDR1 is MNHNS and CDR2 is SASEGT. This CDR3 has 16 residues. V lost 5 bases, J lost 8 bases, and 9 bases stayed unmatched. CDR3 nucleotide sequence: TGTGCCAGCAGTATGGGGACTAGCGGGATTATCTATGAGCAGTTCTTC. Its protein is CASSMGTSGIIYEQFF.

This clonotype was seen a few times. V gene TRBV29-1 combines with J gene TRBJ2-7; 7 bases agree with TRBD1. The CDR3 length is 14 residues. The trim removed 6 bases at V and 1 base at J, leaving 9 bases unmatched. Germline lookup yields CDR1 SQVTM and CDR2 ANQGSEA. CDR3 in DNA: TGCAGCGTGGCCAGGGGGTCTGGGTCCTACGAGCAGTACTTC. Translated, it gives CSVARGSGSYEQYF.

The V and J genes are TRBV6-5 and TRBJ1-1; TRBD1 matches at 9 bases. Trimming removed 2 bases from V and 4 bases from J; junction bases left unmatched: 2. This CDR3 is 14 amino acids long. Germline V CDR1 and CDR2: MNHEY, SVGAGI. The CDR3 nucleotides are TGTGCCAGCAGTTACGCGGGACAGGGCACTGAAGCTTTCTTT. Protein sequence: CASSYAGQGTEAFF.

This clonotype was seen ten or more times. The chain's CDR3 is CASSYTLVAGLDYNEQFF. The CDR3 nucleotides read TGTGCCAGCAGTTACACGCTGGTAGCGGGACTCGACTACAATGAGCAGTTCTTC. The chain carries TRBV6-2 or TRBV6-3 and TRBJ2-1; 8 nucleotides line up with TRBD2. CDR1 and CDR2 from the germline V gene are MNHEY and SVGEGT. Trimming took 2 bases from V and 3 from J; bases not matched to a gene: 12. This CDR3 contains 18 residues.

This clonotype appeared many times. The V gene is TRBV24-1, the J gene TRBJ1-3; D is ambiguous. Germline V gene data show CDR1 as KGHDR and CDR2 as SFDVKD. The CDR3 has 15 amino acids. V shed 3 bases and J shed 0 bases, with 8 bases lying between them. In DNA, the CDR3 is TGTGCCACCAGTGATCCTCGAGTCTCTGGAAACACCATATATTTT. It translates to CATSDPRVSGNTIYF.

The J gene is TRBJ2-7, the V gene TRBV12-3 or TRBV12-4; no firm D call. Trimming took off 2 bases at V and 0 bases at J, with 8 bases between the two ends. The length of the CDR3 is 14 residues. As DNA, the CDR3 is TGTGCCAGCAGTTTAATCCTGAGCTCCTACGAGCAGTACTTC. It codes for CASSLILSSYEQYF.

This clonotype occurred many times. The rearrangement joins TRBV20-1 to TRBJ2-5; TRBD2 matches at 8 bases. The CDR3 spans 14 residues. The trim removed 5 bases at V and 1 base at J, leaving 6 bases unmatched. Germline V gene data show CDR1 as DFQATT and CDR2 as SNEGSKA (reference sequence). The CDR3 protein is CSAVSGVVQETQYF. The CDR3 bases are TGCAGTGCTGTTAGCGGGGTGGTCCAAGAGACCCAGTACTTC.

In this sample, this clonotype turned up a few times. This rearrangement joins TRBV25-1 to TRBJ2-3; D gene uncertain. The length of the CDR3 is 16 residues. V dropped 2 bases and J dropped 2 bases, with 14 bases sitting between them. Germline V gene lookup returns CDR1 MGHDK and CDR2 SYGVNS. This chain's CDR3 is CASSEQQKDPTDTQYF. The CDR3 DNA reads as TGTGCCAGCAGTGAACAACAGAAGGACCCCACAGATACGCAGTATTTT.

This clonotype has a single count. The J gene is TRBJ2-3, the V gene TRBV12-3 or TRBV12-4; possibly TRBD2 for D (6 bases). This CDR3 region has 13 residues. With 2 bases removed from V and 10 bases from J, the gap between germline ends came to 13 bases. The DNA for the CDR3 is TGTGCCAGCAGTTTACCCGGGACTCACGCGCAGTATTTT. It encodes CASSLPGTHAQYF.

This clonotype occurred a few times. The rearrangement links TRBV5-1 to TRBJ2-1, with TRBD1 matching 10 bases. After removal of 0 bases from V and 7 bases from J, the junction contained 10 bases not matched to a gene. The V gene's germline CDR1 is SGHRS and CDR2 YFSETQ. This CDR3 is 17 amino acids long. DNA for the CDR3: TGCGCCAGCAGCTTGGGACAGGGGGCGGATATGACAAATGAGCAGTTCTTC. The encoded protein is CASSLGQGADMTNEQFF.

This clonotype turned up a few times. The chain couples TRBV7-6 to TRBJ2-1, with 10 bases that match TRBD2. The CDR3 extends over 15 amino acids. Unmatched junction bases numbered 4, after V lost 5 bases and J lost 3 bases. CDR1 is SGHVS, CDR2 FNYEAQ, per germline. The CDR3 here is CASSGGTSDYNEQFF. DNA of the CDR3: TGTGCCAGCAGCGGCGGGACTAGCGACTACAATGAGCAGTTCTTC.

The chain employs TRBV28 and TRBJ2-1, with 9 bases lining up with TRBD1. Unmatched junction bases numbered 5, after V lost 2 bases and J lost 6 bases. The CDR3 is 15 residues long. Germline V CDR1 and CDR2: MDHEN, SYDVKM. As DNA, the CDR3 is TGTGCCAGCAGTTTAGTGGACAGGGGATCCAATGAGCAGTTCTTC. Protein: CASSLVDRGSNEQFF.

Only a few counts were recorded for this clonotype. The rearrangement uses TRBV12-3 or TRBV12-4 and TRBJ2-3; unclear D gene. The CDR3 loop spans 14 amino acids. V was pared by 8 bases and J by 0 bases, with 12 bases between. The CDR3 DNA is TGTGCCAGCTGTCTGGGGTCTAGCACAGATACGCAGTATTTT. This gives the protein CASCLGSSTDTQYF.

In DNA form, the CDR3 reads TGTGCCACCAGTGACCGGGACTATCTCACCTACGAGCAGTACTTC. This codes for CATSDRDYLTYEQYF. The chain joins TRBV24-1 to TRBJ2-7; 7 nucleotides match TRBD2. V was pared by 4 bases and J by 2 bases, with 7 bases of the junction left unmatched. The CDR3 consists of 15 residues. CDR1 is KGHDR, CDR2 SFDVKD, per germline.

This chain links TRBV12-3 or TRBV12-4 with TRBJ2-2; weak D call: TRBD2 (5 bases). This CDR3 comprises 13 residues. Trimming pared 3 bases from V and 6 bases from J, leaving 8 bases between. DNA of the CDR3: TGTGCCAGCAGTTTCGACGGGGCCGGGGAGCTGTTTTTT. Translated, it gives CASSFDGAGELFF.

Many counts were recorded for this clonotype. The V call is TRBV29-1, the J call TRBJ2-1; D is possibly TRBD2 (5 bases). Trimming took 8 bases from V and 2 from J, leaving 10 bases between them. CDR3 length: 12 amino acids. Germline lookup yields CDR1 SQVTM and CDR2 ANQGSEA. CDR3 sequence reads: CSMREPYNEQFF. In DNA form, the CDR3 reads TGCAGCATGAGGGAACCCTACAATGAGCAGTTCTTC.

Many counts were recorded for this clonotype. The CDR3 here is CASSGQPLGMTQYF. CDR3 bases: TGTGCCAGCAGCGGACAGCCTCTCGGGATGACCCAGTACTTC. This chain uses TRBV12-3 or TRBV12-4 with TRBJ2-5; D might be TRBD1 (6 bases). With 6 bases removed from V and 7 bases from J, the gap between germline ends came to 18 bases. CDR3 length: 14 amino acids.

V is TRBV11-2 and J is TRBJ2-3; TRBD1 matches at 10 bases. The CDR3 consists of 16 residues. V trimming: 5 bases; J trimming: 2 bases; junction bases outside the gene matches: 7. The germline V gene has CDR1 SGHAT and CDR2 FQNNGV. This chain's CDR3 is CASSPTGGTATDTQYF. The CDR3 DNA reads TGTGCCAGCAGCCCGACAGGGGGCACAGCCACAGATACGCAGTATTTT.

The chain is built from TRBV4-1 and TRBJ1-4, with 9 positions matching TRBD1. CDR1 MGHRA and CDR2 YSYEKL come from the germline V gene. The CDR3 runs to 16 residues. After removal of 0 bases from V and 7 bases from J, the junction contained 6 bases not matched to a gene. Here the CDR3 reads CASSQEGQGRVEKLFF. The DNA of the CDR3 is TGCGCCAGCAGCCAAGAGGGACAGGGAAGGGTTGAAAAACTGTTTTTT.

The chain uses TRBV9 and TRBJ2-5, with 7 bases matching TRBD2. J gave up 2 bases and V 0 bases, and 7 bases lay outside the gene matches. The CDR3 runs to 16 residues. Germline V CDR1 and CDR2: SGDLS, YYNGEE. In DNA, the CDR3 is TGTGCCAGCAGCGTAGTTTCTAGCGGAAGGCAAGAGACCCAGTACTTC. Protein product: CASSVVSSGRQETQYF.

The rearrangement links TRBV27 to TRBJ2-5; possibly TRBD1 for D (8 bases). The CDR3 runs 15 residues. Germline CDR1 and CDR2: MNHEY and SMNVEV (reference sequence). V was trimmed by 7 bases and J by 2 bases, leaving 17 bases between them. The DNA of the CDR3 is TGTGCCAGCATACAGCGGGACAGGAGACAAGAGACCCAGTACTTC. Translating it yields CASIQRDRRQETQYF.

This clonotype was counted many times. CDR3 sequence reads: CASSPLLGKETQYF. In DNA, the CDR3 is TGTGCCAGCAGTCCGCTGTTGGGGAAAGAGACCCAGTACTTC. The chain recombines TRBV12-3 or TRBV12-4 with TRBJ2-5; D is ambiguous. The CDR3 covers 14 residues. V was shortened by 5 bases and J by 3 bases, with 13 bases between the two germline ends.